This T cell receptor beta chain appears in the sequencing data of a study of blood T cell repertoires in COVID-19 (dated by TCRdb to 2020 to 2021). With respect to the entire study: The collaborator samples originated in the United States, Italy and Spain and spanned the acute and convalescent phases of COVID-19. The repertoires were made available in a free public database intended to serve as a resource for research on the immune response to SARS-CoV-2. Samples came from the ongoing ImmuneRACE study (first 160 participants) plus 1,254 subjects from 6 global collaborators. The sample metadata nearly always contained a de-identified subject ID, COVID-19 status, age in years and sex. HLA class I and class II types, where available, came from metadata supplied by the sample provider rather than from assay-based typing. The prospective study material was composed of cDNA or gDNA derived from T cells, B-cell-depleted T cells, or PBMCs. Deeply sampled blood TCRbeta repertoires from subjects exposed to, actively infected with, or recovered from COVID-19 were included in the dataset. On the study overall, not on this receptor specifically: The amount of clinical and demographic metadata varied by source and participant and was provided uncurated.

Collaborating institutions collected whole blood in K2EDTA tubes following their own protocols. For TCRbeta analysis, collaborators shipped samples as frozen whole blood, isolated PBMCs, or DNA extracted from either of those sample types. Sequences KGHDR (CDR1) and SFDVKD (CDR2) are obtained from the germline V gene. The CDR3, cysteine through phenylalanine, is 13 amino acids long. The entry retains the CDR3 DNA only, 39 bases that are in frame from base 1. V loses 7 bases, J loses 5 bases, and the germline ends lie 10 bases apart. TCRbeta CDR3 regions were amplified from genomic DNA using the immunoSEQ Assay, a bias-controlled multiplex PCR. Processing in the source paper ran as follows. The number of nucleated cells in each sample was estimated by amplification of reference gene primers within the assay. To quantify the absolute abundance of each unique TCRbeta CDR3 rearrangement, sequence reads were collapsed and filtered. For each sample, productive Simpson clonality was calculated as the square root of Simpson's diversity index across productive rearrangements. TCRdb holds this immuneACCESS table with in-frame rearrangements only. Some clones are missing; in checked studies, unresolved V genes explain under half, and the rest has no known cause. From that table come the V and J calls and clone size; the DNA was used to work out D and trimming. For this sample there are some 110,000 clones; about 90% appear just once. Less than 9.5% of the sample rests with the top ten.

A remark on this clone: The specificity of this receptor is unknown. Within one base of it there is no much larger clone, and no base qualities were kept.

Specimen: peripheral blood. Recombination linked TRBV24-1 to TRBJ2-2, with the D gene not clear enough to name. The source of this sequence is a human donor in a cohort sampled during active COVID-19. The bases read TGTGCCACCAGGTCCGGTACGACCGGGGAGCTGTTTTTT. Translated, it gives CATRSGTTGELFF.